One and the same sample provided the 25 T cell receptor beta chains below, sequenced in a study of neurological immune-mediated disorders. TCRdb re-called the 5' RACE reads through MiXCR, storing one row per CDR3 protein. The sample shows 77,000 or so distinct CDR3 sequences, around a tenth of them seen only once. Sequenced: PBMCs. Receptors originate from a man between 50 and 59 years old in good health.

The sample holds many counts of this clonotype. The chain uses TRBV15 and TRBJ2-3; tentatively, D is TRBD1 (6 bases). V gave up 3 bases and J gave up 1 base, with 14 bases separating them. In germline, CDR1 is LNHNV, CDR2 YYDKDF (reference sequence). The CDR3 has 16 amino acids. Here the CDR3 reads CATSRDKTGGTDTQYF. The CDR3, as DNA: TGTGCCACCAGCAGGGATAAGACAGGTGGCACAGATACGCAGTATTTT.

This clonotype was seen at least ten times. The chain employs TRBV15 and TRBJ2-3, with a weak D call TRBD1 (6 bases). CDR3 length: 18 amino acids. CDR1 and CDR2 from the germline V gene are LNHNV and YYDKDF (reference sequence). V was trimmed by 0 bases and J by 0 bases, leaving 16 bases between them. As DNA, the CDR3 is TGTGCCACCAGCAGAGAAAAGTATGGGGGCTTAAGCACAGATACGCAGTATTTT. Translation gives CATSREKYGGLSTDTQYF.

Many counts were recorded for this clonotype. The chain links TRBV20-1 to TRBJ1-1, with no clear D. Germline values: CDR1 DFQATT, CDR2 SNEGSKA (reference sequence). The CDR3 is made up of 14 amino acids. With 0 bases removed from V and 3 bases from J, the gap between germline ends came to 11 bases. CDR3 region: CSARDGSVDTEAFF. CDR3 bases: TGCAGTGCTAGAGATGGGTCGGTCGACACTGAAGCTTTCTTT.

This clonotype came up many times. The CDR3 DNA reads TGTGCCAGTAGTCCGGGGCCGGGCAATCAGCCCCAGCATTTT. It encodes CASSPGPGNQPQHF. The J gene is TRBJ1-5, the V gene TRBV19, with D possibly matching TRBD1 (5 bases). In germline, CDR1 is LNHDA, CDR2 SQIVND (reference sequence). CDR3 length: 14 amino acids. V was trimmed by 5 bases and J by 2 bases, leaving 10 bases between them.

There are many counts of this clonotype. V usage is TRBV7-2 and J usage is TRBJ2-7; D perhaps matches TRBD1 (5 bases). Trimming took 3 bases from V and 3 from J, leaving 12 bases between them. CDR1 and CDR2 from the germline V gene are SGHTA and FQGNSA. The CDR3 covers 14 residues. In DNA form, the CDR3 reads TGTGCCAGCAGCTTTCCGGGTCAGGGCTACGAGCAGTACTTC. Residues: CASSFPGQGYEQYF.

This clonotype was observed at least ten times. The chain links TRBV5-1 to TRBJ1-4; 7 bases match TRBD1. V was pared by 0 bases and J by 8 bases, with 4 bases of the junction left unmatched. The CDR3 loop spans 14 amino acids. CDR1 is SGHRS, CDR2 YFSETQ, per germline. The CDR3 spells CASSLEGRGEKLFF. CDR3 coding DNA: TGCGCCAGCAGCTTGGAGGGCAGGGGGGAAAAACTGTTTTTT.

This clonotype showed up many times. The rearrangement uses TRBV27 and TRBJ2-2; the match to TRBD2 covers 10 bases. The CDR3 extends over 16 amino acids. The trim removed 3 bases at V and 0 bases at J, leaving 1 base unmatched. Germline V gives CDR1 MNHEY, CDR2 SMNVEV (reference sequence). The CDR3 sequence is CASSLGLAPNTGELFF. DNA for the CDR3: TGTGCCAGCAGTTTGGGACTAGCGCCGAACACCGGGGAGCTGTTTTTT.

This clonotype was seen ten or more times. The chain uses TRBV5-1 and TRBJ2-1; 7 nucleotides line up with TRBD1. The germline V gene encodes CDR1 SGHRS and CDR2 YFSETQ. This CDR3 spans 15 amino acids. The ends lost 4 bases at V and 1 base at J; junction bases unmatched: 5. The CDR3 region is CASSAQGESYNEQFF. The CDR3 coding sequence is TGCGCCAGCAGCGCCCAGGGGGAATCCTACAATGAGCAGTTCTTC.

This clonotype was found many times. The rearrangement links TRBV6-2 or TRBV6-3 to TRBJ1-5; TRBD1 aligns across 7 bases. Trimming cost V 6 bases and J 0 bases; bases outside gene matches: 8. Germline lookup yields CDR1 MNHEY and CDR2 SVGEGT. The CDR3 runs 16 residues. CDR3 bases: TGTGCCAGCAGGGATGACAGGGTCGCTAGCAATCAGCCCCAGCATTTT. Translating gives CASRDDRVASNQPQHF.

This clonotype was counted at least ten times. This chain connects TRBV12-3 or TRBV12-4 to TRBJ1-3; D remains unclear. Trimming shortened V by 7 bases and J by 0 bases, and 13 bases separated the two germline ends. The CDR3 runs 15 residues. The CDR3: CASIPPVGSGNTIYF. In DNA, the CDR3 is TGTGCCAGCATTCCCCCGGTGGGCTCTGGAAACACCATATATTTT.

This clonotype appeared many times. The J gene is TRBJ2-5, the V gene TRBV12-3 or TRBV12-4, with 9 bases aligning to TRBD1. The CDR3 is made up of 15 amino acids. V was clipped by 6 bases and J by 2 bases; unmatched bases: 7. The CDR3 here is CASSQGQGRQETQYF. The CDR3 nucleotides are TGTGCCAGCAGCCAGGGACAGGGAAGACAAGAGACCCAGTACTTC.

Ten or more counts support this clonotype. J is TRBJ2-2 and V is TRBV5-6, with unresolved D. V lost 2 bases to trimming and J lost 4 bases, with 9 bases between them. The CDR3 consists of 14 residues. Germline loops: CDR1 SGHDT, CDR2 YYEEEE. Here the CDR3 reads CASSFNSFTGELFF. The CDR3 coding sequence is TGTGCCAGCAGCTTTAACAGCTTCACCGGGGAGCTGTTTTTT.

This clonotype was counted many times. The chain recombines TRBV7-9 with TRBJ2-3, with 7 bases lining up with TRBD1. Trimming took 6 bases from V and 4 from J; bases not matched to a gene: 10. The CDR3 contains 15 residues. Germline V gene sequence: CDR1 SEHNR, CDR2 FQNEAQ (reference sequence). In DNA form, the CDR3 reads TGTGCCAGCAGAGCGACAGGGTGGGTCCCAGATACGCAGTATTTT. This encodes CASRATGWVPDTQYF. Looking up the rest from reference TRBV7-9 and TRBJ2-3 gives the full variable domain: DTGVSQNPRHKITKRGQNVTFRCDPISEHNRLYWYRQTLGQGPEFLTYFQNEAQLEKSRLLSDRFSAERPKGSFSTLEIQRTEQGDSAMYLCASRATGWVPDTQYFGPGTRLTVL.

This clonotype appeared many times. The genes are TRBV4-3 and TRBJ2-7; 7 bases are shared with TRBD1. The CDR3 consists of 14 residues. Unmatched junction bases numbered 2, after V lost 3 bases and J lost 0 bases. The V gene's germline CDR1 is LGHNA and CDR2 YSLEER. Here the CDR3 DNA reads TGCGCCAGCAGCCACCAGGGGGACTCCTACGAGCAGTACTTC. Encoded protein: CASSHQGDSYEQYF.

This clonotype appeared many times. The chain carries TRBV24-1 and TRBJ2-3; the D gene is possibly TRBD2 (5 bases). Germline V gives CDR1 KGHDR, CDR2 SFDVKD. The V gene lost 9 bases and the J gene lost 0 bases, with 12 bases spanning the gap. The CDR3 consists of 14 residues. Here the CDR3 DNA reads TGTGCCACCTCCCGCCCGGGAAGCACAGATACGCAGTATTTT. Protein product: CATSRPGSTDTQYF.

This clonotype was recorded many times. CDR3 sequence (DNA): TGTGCCAGCAGTCGCGGACTAGGGGGCATTCAGTACTTC. Encoded protein: CASSRGLGGIQYF. This rearrangement joins TRBV27 to TRBJ2-4, with D tentatively TRBD2 (7 bases). CDR1 and CDR2 (germline): MNHEY, SMNVEV (reference sequence). This CDR3 region has 13 residues. V lost 5 bases, J lost 9 bases, and 14 bases lay in between.

The sample holds many counts of this clonotype. The chain couples TRBV5-1 to TRBJ2-4, with D possibly being TRBD2 (6 bases). The V and J ends lost 0 bases and 0 bases respectively, with 13 bases between them. Per the germline V gene, CDR1 is SGHRS and CDR2 is YFSETQ. This CDR3 region has 17 residues. CDR3 amino acids: CASSLAEGGLAKNIQYF. The DNA of the CDR3 is TGCGCCAGCAGCTTGGCAGAGGGAGGACTAGCCAAAAACATTCAGTACTTC. Filled out from reference TRBV5-1 and TRBJ2-4, the complete variable domain reads KAGVTQTPRYLIKTRGQQVTLSCSPISGHRSVSWYQQTPGQGLQFLFEYFSETQRNKGNFPGRFSGRQFSNSRSEMNVSTLELGDSALYLCASSLAEGGLAKNIQYFGAGTRLSVL.

This clonotype was recorded many times. Written as DNA, the CDR3 is TGCAGTGCTAGTCCTGGGGTCCGGACTGAAGCTTTCTTT. Its protein is CSASPGVRTEAFF. J is TRBJ1-1 and V is TRBV20-1; D gene ambiguous. The CDR3 contains 13 residues. Germline V gives CDR1 DFQATT, CDR2 SNEGSKA (reference sequence). V lost 3 bases and J lost 5, with 13 bases in between.

At least ten counts were recorded for this clonotype. The rearrangement links TRBV19 to TRBJ2-4; TRBD1 agrees at 9 bases. This CDR3 has 15 amino acids. Germline V gives CDR1 LNHDA, CDR2 SQIVND (reference sequence). Trimming at V came to 5 bases and at J to 1 base, leaving 3 bases not matched to a gene. The CDR3 DNA is TGTGCCAGTAGTGTCGACAGGGGGGCCAAAAACATTCAGTACTTC. It yields the protein CASSVDRGAKNIQYF.

This clonotype was counted at least ten times. The chain uses TRBV20-1 and TRBJ1-6, with a tentative D call TRBD1 (5 bases). Germline-derived CDR1 and CDR2 are DFQATT and SNEGSKA (reference sequence). V was shortened by 5 bases and J by 7 bases, with 9 bases between the two germline ends. The CDR3 covers 12 residues. In nucleotides, the CDR3 is TGCAGTGCTCGGCCAGGGAATTCACCCCTCCACTTT. Translating it yields CSARPGNSPLHF.

This clonotype was counted many times. The CDR3 is CASSLGQGAGELFF. The DNA of the CDR3 is TGTGCCAGCAGCCTAGGACAGGGTGCCGGGGAGCTGTTTTTT. The V call is TRBV7-2, the J call TRBJ2-2; 8 bases are a match to TRBD1. The J segment lost 6 bases and the V segment lost 5 bases, leaving 5 bases of the junction unmatched. The CDR3 sequence is 14 residues long. Germline lookup yields CDR1 SGHTA and CDR2 FQGNSA.

This clonotype has ten or more counts. In DNA form, the CDR3 reads TGCAGTGGGAGGTCGGGGTTCAATCAGCCCCAGCATTTT. Protein: CSGRSGFNQPQHF. This sequence joins TRBV20-1 and TRBJ1-5; D remains ambiguous. From germline, CDR1 is DFQATT and CDR2 SNEGSKA (reference sequence). V was clipped by 7 bases and J by 3 bases, with 13 bases between them. The CDR3 spans 13 residues.

This clonotype was found many times. The CDR3 sequence: CASSPGTALNYGYTF. The CDR3 nucleotides are TGTGCCAGCAGCCCGGGGACAGCCTTAAACTATGGCTACACCTTC. The chain is built from TRBV7-2 and TRBJ1-2; TRBD1 agrees at 7 bases. V trimming: 5 bases; J trimming: 2 bases; junction bases outside the gene matches: 8. In germline, CDR1 is SGHTA, CDR2 FQGNSA. CDR3 size: 15 residues.

This clonotype was detected many times. The genes are TRBV5-5 and TRBJ2-2; weak D call: TRBD2 (5 bases). Germline-derived CDR1 and CDR2 are SGHKS and YYEKEE (reference sequence). The CDR3 has 15 amino acids. V lost 2 bases and J 2 bases, leaving 10 bases between the germline ends. The CDR3 DNA reads TGTGCCAGCAGCTTTCGAGGGATTAACACCGGGGAGCTGTTTTTT. Translation: CASSFRGINTGELFF.

This clonotype was seen at least ten times. The rearrangement joins TRBV20-1 to TRBJ1-1; 9 bases are a match to TRBD1. The CDR3 consists of 14 residues. Germline CDR1 and CDR2: DFQATT and SNEGSKA (reference sequence). J lost 4 bases, V lost 5 bases, and 8 bases had no gene match. CDR3 protein: CSAGNRGRGTEAFF. The CDR3 bases are TGCAGTGCTGGAAACAGGGGGCGCGGCACTGAAGCTTTCTTT.